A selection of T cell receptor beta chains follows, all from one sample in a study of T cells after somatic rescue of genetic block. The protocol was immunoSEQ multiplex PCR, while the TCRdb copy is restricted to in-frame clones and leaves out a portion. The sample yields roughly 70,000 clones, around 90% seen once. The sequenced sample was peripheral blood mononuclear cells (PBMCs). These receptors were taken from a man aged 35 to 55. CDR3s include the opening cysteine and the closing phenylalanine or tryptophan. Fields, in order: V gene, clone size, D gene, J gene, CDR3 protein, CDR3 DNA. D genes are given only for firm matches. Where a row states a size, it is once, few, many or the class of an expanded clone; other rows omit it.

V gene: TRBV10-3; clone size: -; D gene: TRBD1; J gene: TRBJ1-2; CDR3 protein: CAISDRTGVGYTF; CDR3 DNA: TGTGCCATCAGTGACCGGACAGGGGTTGGCTACACCTTC
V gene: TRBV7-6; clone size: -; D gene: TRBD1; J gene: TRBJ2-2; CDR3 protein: CASSLGTGPGGELFF; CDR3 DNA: TGTGCCAGCAGCTTAGGGACAGGGCCTGGCGGGGAGCTGTTTTTT
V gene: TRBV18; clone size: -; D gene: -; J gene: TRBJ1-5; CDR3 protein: CASSPDRWGNQPQHF; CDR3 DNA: TGTGCCAGCTCACCAGACAGGTGGGGCAATCAGCCCCAGCATTTT
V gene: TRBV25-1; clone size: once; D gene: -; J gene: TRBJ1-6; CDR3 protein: CASSEYPEASNSPLHF; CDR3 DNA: TGTGCCAGCAGTGAATATCCTGAAGCCTCTAATTCACCCCTCCACTTT
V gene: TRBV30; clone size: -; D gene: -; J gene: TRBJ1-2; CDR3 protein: CAWSVLRVNYGYTF; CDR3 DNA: TGTGCCTGGAGTGTACTCAGAGTGAACTATGGCTACACCTTC
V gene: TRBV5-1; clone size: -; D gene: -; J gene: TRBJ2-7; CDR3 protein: CASSLTVSYEQYF; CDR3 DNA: TGCGCCAGCAGCTTGACAGTTTCCTACGAGCAGTACTTC
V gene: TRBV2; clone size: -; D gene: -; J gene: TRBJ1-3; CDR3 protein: CASSDPGTVSGNTIYF; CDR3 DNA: TGTGCCAGCAGTGATCCTGGGACTGTTTCAGGAAACACCATATATTTT
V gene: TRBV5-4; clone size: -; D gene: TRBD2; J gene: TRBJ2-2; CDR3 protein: CASRLAGGPSGELFF; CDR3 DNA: TGTGCCAGCAGACTAGCGGGAGGGCCCTCCGGGGAGCTGTTTTTT
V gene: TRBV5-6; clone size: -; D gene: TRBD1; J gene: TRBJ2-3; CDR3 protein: CASSSDRWIDTQYF; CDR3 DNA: TGTGCCAGCAGCTCGGACAGGTGGATTGATACGCAGTATTTT
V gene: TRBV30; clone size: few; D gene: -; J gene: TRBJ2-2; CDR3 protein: CAWSMGPTDTGELFF; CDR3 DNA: TGTGCCTGGAGTATGGGCCCGACTGACACCGGGGAGCTGTTTTTT
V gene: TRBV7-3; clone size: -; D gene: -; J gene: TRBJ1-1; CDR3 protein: CASSLTRDNTEAFF; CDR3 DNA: TGTGCCAGCAGCTTAACCAGGGACAACACTGAAGCTTTCTTT
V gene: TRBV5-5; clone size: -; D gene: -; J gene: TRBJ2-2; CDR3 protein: CASSLDQGTGELFF; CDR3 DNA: TGTGCCAGCAGCTTGGACCAGGGGACCGGGGAGCTGTTTTTT
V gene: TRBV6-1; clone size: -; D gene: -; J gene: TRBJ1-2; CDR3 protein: CASSGQGKSLVSYGYTF; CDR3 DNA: TGTGCCAGCAGTGGGCAGGGGAAAAGCCTTGTAAGCTATGGCTACACCTTC
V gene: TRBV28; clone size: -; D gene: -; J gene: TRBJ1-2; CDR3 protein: CASSSDNYGYTF; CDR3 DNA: TGTGCCAGCAGTTCGGATAACTATGGCTACACCTTC
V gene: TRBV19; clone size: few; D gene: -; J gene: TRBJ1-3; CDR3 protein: CASRLSSGNTIYF; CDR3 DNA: TGTGCCAGTAGACTTAGCTCTGGAAACACCATATATTTT
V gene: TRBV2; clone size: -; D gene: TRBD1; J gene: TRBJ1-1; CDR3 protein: CASSAQGGTEAFF; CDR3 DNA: TGTGCCAGCAGTGCTCAGGGGGGCACTGAAGCTTTCTTT
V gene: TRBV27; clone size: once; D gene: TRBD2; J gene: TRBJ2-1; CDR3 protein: CASRLAALRANEQFF; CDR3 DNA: TGTGCCAGCAGACTAGCGGCTCTCAGGGCGAATGAGCAGTTCTTC
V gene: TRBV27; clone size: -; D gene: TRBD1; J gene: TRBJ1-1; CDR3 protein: CASIKVGTARTEAFF; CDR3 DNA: TGTGCCAGCATAAAGGTCGGGACAGCGCGGACTGAAGCTTTCTTT
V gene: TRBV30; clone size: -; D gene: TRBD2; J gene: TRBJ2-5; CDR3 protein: CACRSGGPQETQYF; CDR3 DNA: TGTGCCTGCCGTAGCGGGGGGCCTCAAGAGACCCAGTACTTC
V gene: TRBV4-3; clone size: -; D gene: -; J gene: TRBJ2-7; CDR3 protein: CASSQVSGPPVEEQYF; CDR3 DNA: TGCGCCAGCAGCCAAGTTTCCGGGCCCCCGGTGGAGGAGCAGTACTTC
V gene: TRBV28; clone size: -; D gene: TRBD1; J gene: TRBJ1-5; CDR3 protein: CASSLMLGTGVSQPQHF; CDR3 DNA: TGTGCCAGCAGTTTGATGCTCGGGACAGGGGTAAGTCAGCCCCAGCATTTT